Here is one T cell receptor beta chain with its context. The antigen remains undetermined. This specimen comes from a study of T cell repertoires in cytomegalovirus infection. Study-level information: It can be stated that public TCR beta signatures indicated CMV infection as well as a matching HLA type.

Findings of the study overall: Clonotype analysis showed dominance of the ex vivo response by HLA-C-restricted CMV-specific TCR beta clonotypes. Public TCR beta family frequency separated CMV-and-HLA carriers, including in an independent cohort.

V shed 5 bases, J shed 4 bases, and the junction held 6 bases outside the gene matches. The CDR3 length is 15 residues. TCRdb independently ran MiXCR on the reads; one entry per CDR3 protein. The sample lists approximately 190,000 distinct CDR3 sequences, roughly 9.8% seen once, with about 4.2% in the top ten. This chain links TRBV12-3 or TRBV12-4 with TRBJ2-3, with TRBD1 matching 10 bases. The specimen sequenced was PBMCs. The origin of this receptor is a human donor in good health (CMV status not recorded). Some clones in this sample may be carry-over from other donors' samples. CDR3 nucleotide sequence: TGTGCCAGCAGTGATTCCGGGACAGGGGCAGATACGCAGTATTTT. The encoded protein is CASSDSGTGADTQYF.